The 28 T cell receptor beta chains below all came from one sample that was sequenced in a study of blood T cell repertoires in COVID-19. Data came from immunoSEQ multiplex PCR; TCRdb stores just in-frame clones and leaves some out. The repertoire holds under 75,000 clones, 55% to 75% seen once, with 4.8% in the top ten. Sequences were obtained from peripheral blood. The source is a woman aged 70-85 years with COVID-19, enrolled during active disease.

This chain uses TRBV6-2 or TRBV6-3 with TRBJ1-2, with TRBD1 matching 7 bases. The germline V gene has CDR1 MNHEY and CDR2 SVGEGT. Trimming at V came to 6 bases and at J to 2 bases, leaving 3 bases not matched to a gene. The CDR3 covers 13 residues. The CDR3 sequence is CASSRDSNYGYTF. The DNA for the CDR3 is TGTGCCAGCAGCAGGGACAGCAACTATGGCTACACCTTC.

The CDR3 DNA is TGTGCCAGCAGCTTTTTTTCCCGCGGGCGGCTCCAAGAGACCCAGTACTTC. It encodes CASSFFSRGRLQETQYF. This chain links TRBV13 with TRBJ2-5, with TRBD2 as a possible D gene (5 bases). Germline V gives CDR1 PRHDT, CDR2 FYEKMQ (reference sequence). The V end was cut by 3 bases, the J end by 1 base, with 18 bases between. This CDR3 contains 17 residues.

This clone has only a few counts. The V gene is TRBV19, the J gene TRBJ1-6; no definite D call. The V and J ends lost 7 bases and 0 bases respectively, with 4 bases between them. Germline CDR1 is LNHDA and CDR2 is SQIVND (reference sequence). The CDR3 has 13 residues. The CDR3, as DNA: TGTGCCAGTAAGAGCTCCTATAATTCACCCCTCCACTTT. Residues: CASKSSYNSPLHF.

CDR3 DNA: TGTGCCAGCAGCCGGGCGGAGGGAGGAAACACCATATATTTT. Protein product: CASSRAEGGNTIYF. V gene TRBV7-9 combines with J gene TRBJ1-3; no reliable D call. Germline CDR1 reads SEHNR; CDR2 reads FQNEAQ (reference sequence). Trimming left V 5 bases short and J 4 bases short, with 12 bases between. The CDR3 is made up of 14 amino acids.

This clone was found a few times. V and J are TRBV18 and TRBJ1-4; 9 nucleotides match TRBD1. After removal of 6 bases from V and 6 bases from J, the junction contained 11 bases not matched to a gene. Germline V gene data show CDR1 as KGHSH and CDR2 as LQKENI. This CDR3 comprises 16 residues. The CDR3 DNA is TGTGCCAGCTCGAACCTACAGGGGGCGCAGGATGAAAAACTGTTTTTT. This encodes CASSNLQGAQDEKLFF.

The chain uses TRBV7-2 and TRBJ1-2, with D possibly being TRBD1 (5 bases). There are 15 residues in the CDR3. The germline gives CDR1 SGHTA, CDR2 FQGNSA. The germline V and J ends were trimmed by 5 bases and 4 bases, with 17 bases remaining between them. For the CDR3, the DNA is TGTGCCAGCAGCCCGGCGGGGGGTGGATTCTATGGCTACACCTTC. The encoded protein is CASSPAGGGFYGYTF. Combining the CDR3 with reference TRBV7-2 and TRBJ1-2 gives the whole variable domain GAGVSQSPSNKVTEKGKDVELRCDPISGHTALYWYRQSLGQGLEFLIYFQGNSAPDKSGLPSDRFSAERTGGSVSTLTIQRTQQEDSAVYLCASSPAGGGFYGYTFGSGTRLTVV.

This chain uses TRBV10-3 with TRBJ2-1, with 10 bases lining up with TRBD1. With V trimmed by 4 bases and J by 8 bases, 8 bases remained unmatched. Germline assignment: CDR1 ENHRY and CDR2 SYGVKD. The CDR3 is 15 residues long. CDR3 sequence (DNA): TGTGCCATCAGTGGGCCGGGACAGGGGACCGATGAGCAGTTCTTC. Translated, it gives CAISGPGQGTDEQFF.

This chain links TRBV6-1 with TRBJ1-6; maybe TRBD1 (6 bases). There are 15 residues in the CDR3. V gave up 2 bases and J gave up 9 bases, with 14 bases separating them. Germline V gene sequence: CDR1 MNHNS, CDR2 SASEGT. For the CDR3, the DNA is TGTGCCAGCAGTGAATTACCAGGGGAGCCTTCACCCCTCCACTTT. Translating it yields CASSELPGEPSPLHF.

By sample share, this clone is medium-sized. This sequence joins TRBV7-8 and TRBJ1-5; no clear D gene. From germline, CDR1 is SGHVS and CDR2 FQNEAQ. The V gene lost 0 bases and the J gene lost 2 bases, with 8 bases spanning the gap. The CDR3 is made up of 15 amino acids. CDR3 region: CASSLAYRGNQPQHF. The CDR3, as DNA: TGTGCCAGCAGCTTAGCGTACCGGGGCAATCAGCCCCAGCATTTT.

The genes are TRBV10-3 and TRBJ1-3, with D possibly matching TRBD1 (6 bases). The CDR3 has 15 amino acids. Per germline, CDR1 ENHRY and CDR2 SYGVKD. V lost 6 bases, J lost 0 bases, and 12 bases lay in between. The DNA of the CDR3 is TGTGCCATCAGGCCGACAGGACGCTCTGGAAACACCATATATTTT. Translating it yields CAIRPTGRSGNTIYF.

The chain is built from TRBV10-3 and TRBJ2-5; D call uncertain. This CDR3 contains 15 residues. Trimming removed 3 bases at V and 3 bases at J, with 14 bases between. Looked up from germline, CDR1 is ENHRY and CDR2 is SYGVKD. The CDR3 is CAISDPSDVEETQYF. CDR3 bases: TGTGCCATCAGTGACCCTAGTGACGTAGAAGAGACCCAGTACTTC.

Only a few counts were recorded for this clone. The CDR3 DNA sequence: TGTGCCAGCAGTTCGGGACAGGGTACAACCCTCCACTTT. Its protein product is CASSSGQGTTLHF. This chain connects TRBV12-3 or TRBV12-4 to TRBJ1-6; TRBD1 agrees at 9 bases. V lost 4 bases and J lost 14; bases outside the gene matches: 6. The CDR3 consists of 13 residues.

The chain links TRBV29-1 to TRBJ2-2, with D maybe TRBD2 (6 bases). Germline V gene data show CDR1 as SQVTM and CDR2 as ANQGSEA. The CDR3 is 14 amino acids. V was pared by 7 bases and J by 5 bases, with 17 bases between. CDR3 in DNA: TGCAGCGCATCGGGCGGGGAGGAGACCGGGGAGCTGTTTTTT. Its protein is CSASGGEETGELFF.

The chain recombines TRBV7-8 with TRBJ2-7; 8 positions match TRBD1. With V trimmed by 3 bases and J by 2 bases, 6 bases remained unmatched. The germline V gene has CDR1 SGHVS and CDR2 FQNEAQ. The CDR3 spans 15 residues. CDR3 nucleotides: TGTGCCAGCAGCTTGCCGGGACAGGAGGCCTACGAGCAGTACGTC. It codes for CASSLPGQEAYEQYV.

By share of the sample, this clone is medium-sized. V usage is TRBV18 and J usage is TRBJ2-2; TRBD2 matches 10 bases. Germline trimming cut 6 bases from V and 3 bases from J; bases unmatched to any gene: 7. The length of the CDR3 is 16 residues. The germline gives CDR1 KGHSH, CDR2 LQKENI. CDR3 sequence: CASSPTSGADTGELFF. The CDR3 DNA sequence: TGTGCCAGCTCGCCCACTAGCGGGGCCGACACCGGGGAGCTGTTTTTT.

This chain connects TRBV10-3 to TRBJ2-1; TRBD2 matches 10 bases. V lost 2 bases and J lost 5; bases outside the gene matches: 3. This CDR3 is built from 15 residues. Germline V gene sequence: CDR1 ENHRY, CDR2 SYGVKD. The CDR3 loop is CAISERLAGDNEQFF. The CDR3 coding sequence is TGTGCCATCAGTGAGCGCCTAGCGGGGGACAATGAGCAGTTCTTC.

A few counts support this clone. V usage is TRBV21-1 and J usage is TRBJ1-2; no DNA check was done on the table's D call, TRBD1. TRBV21-1 is deemed a pseudogene. The CDR3 is made up of 16 amino acids. CDR3 in amino acids: CASSKTITTGGNGYTF. In DNA, the CDR3 is TGTGCCAGCAGCAAGACTATTACGACAGGGGGCAATGGCTACACCTTC.

This clone was counted only a few times. The V gene is TRBV6-2 or TRBV6-3, the J gene TRBJ1-1; 7 nucleotides align to TRBD1. J lost 7 bases, V lost 4 bases, and 6 bases had no gene match. CDR3 size: 13 residues. The germline V gene has CDR1 MNHEY and CDR2 SVGEGT. This CDR3 reads CASSSGGGREAFF. CDR3 bases: TGTGCCAGCAGTTCGGGAGGGGGCCGTGAAGCTTTCTTT.

This clone showed up just a few times. The gene calls are TRBV27 and TRBJ1-4, with a weak D call TRBD1 (5 bases). V was trimmed by 5 bases and J by 7 bases, leaving 14 bases between them. The CDR3 runs 14 residues. Germline V gene sequence: CDR1 MNHEY, CDR2 SMNVEV (reference sequence). The CDR3 is CASSPRVSSEKLFF. Written as DNA, the CDR3 is TGTGCCAGCAGTCCCAGGGTTTCCAGTGAAAAACTGTTTTTT.

This clone came up once. CDR3 coding DNA: TGTGCCAGCTCACCATATGGAGGGCCCGAGACCCAGTACTTC. This encodes CASSPYGGPETQYF. The chain carries TRBV18 and TRBJ2-5, with a tentative D call TRBD2 (6 bases). V lost 2 bases and J lost 5, with 12 bases in between. CDR1 is KGHSH and CDR2 is LQKENI in the germline V gene. The CDR3 totals 14 residues.

This rearrangement joins TRBV10-3 to TRBJ1-1; tentative D call: TRBD1 (5 bases). From germline, CDR1 is ENHRY and CDR2 SYGVKD. The CDR3 runs to 13 residues. V lost 9 bases, J lost 0 bases, and 11 bases lay in between. CDR3 sequence reads: CAMQGAMNTEAFF. The CDR3 DNA reads as TGTGCCATGCAGGGTGCGATGAACACTGAAGCTTTCTTT.

A few counts support this clone. The chain recombines TRBV5-6 with TRBJ1-2, with 7 bases that match TRBD1. The CDR3 runs 13 residues. Unmatched junction bases numbered 5, after V lost 3 bases and J lost 6 bases. Germline V gene lookup returns CDR1 SGHDT and CDR2 YYEEEE. The CDR3 DNA reads TGTGCCAGCAGCTCTCAGGGGGTAGATGGCTACACCTTC. It encodes CASSSQGVDGYTF.

The rearrangement links TRBV18 to TRBJ1-4; D might be TRBD1 (6 bases). The CDR3 spans 16 residues. Germline CDR1 and CDR2: KGHSH and LQKENI. V lost 2 bases and J 0 bases, leaving 10 bases between the germline ends. The CDR3 sequence is CASSPTRTATNEKLFF. The CDR3 coding sequence is TGTGCCAGCTCACCAACCCGGACAGCAACTAATGAAAAACTGTTTTTT.

V and J are TRBV6-5 and TRBJ2-5, with 7 bases identical to TRBD1. CDR1 is MNHEY and CDR2 is SVGAGI in the germline V gene. The CDR3 loop spans 15 amino acids. With 5 bases clipped from V and 5 bases from J, the junction kept 11 bases outside the gene matches. CDR3 DNA: TGTGCCAGCAGTCTCCCCCCAGGGGGTAGGGAGACCCAGTACTTC. Its translation: CASSLPPGGRETQYF.

This clone has just a few counts. The V gene is TRBV5-1, the J gene TRBJ2-7; a weak D match, TRBD1 (6 bases). This CDR3 comprises 13 residues. The ends were cut back, 4 bases at V and 6 bases at J, with 14 bases in the middle. Germline CDR1 SGHRS, CDR2 YFSETQ. CDR3 amino acids: CASSPRGRGEQYF. DNA for the CDR3: TGCGCCAGCAGCCCCCGAGGCAGGGGCGAGCAGTACTTC. Filled out from reference TRBV5-1 and TRBJ2-7, the complete variable domain reads KAGVTQTPRYLIKTRGQQVTLSCSPISGHRSVSWYQQTPGQGLQFLFEYFSETQRNKGNFPGRFSGRQFSNSRSEMNVSTLELGDSALYLCASSPRGRGEQYFGPGTRLTVT.

A few counts support this clone. This chain links TRBV21-1 with TRBJ2-7; TRBD2 was called by the table and not checked on the DNA. TRBV21-1 is deemed a pseudogene. The CDR3 covers 13 residues. CDR3 amino acids: CASSPRTSREQYF. The CDR3 region has the DNA TGTGCCAGCAGCCCACGAACTAGCAGGGAGCAGTACTTC.

The V and J genes are TRBV2 and TRBJ2-3; 10 bases fit TRBD2. The CDR3 spans 15 residues. The V and J ends lost 8 bases and 0 bases, in that order; junction bases with no gene match: 5. Germline-derived CDR1 and CDR2 are SNHLY and FYNNEI. The CDR3 DNA reads TGTGCCAGCGTGACTAGCGGGTTTAGCACAGATACGCAGTATTTT. It codes for CASVTSGFSTDTQYF. The complete variable domain, with remaining parts taken from reference TRBV2 and TRBJ2-3, reads EPEVTQTPSHQVTQMGQEVILRCVPISNHLYFYWYRQILGQKVEFLVSFYNNEISEKSEIFDDQFSVERPDGSNFTLKIRSTKLEDSAMYFCASVTSGFSTDTQYFGPGTRLTVL.

The chain has TRBV5-4 and TRBJ2-2; 8 bases are shared with TRBD2. Germline V gene data show CDR1 as SGHNT and CDR2 as YYREEE (reference sequence). V trimming: 0 bases; J trimming: 5 bases; junction bases outside the gene matches: 12. CDR3 length: 18 residues. Here the CDR3 reads CASSLGAGGGLATGELFF. As DNA, the CDR3 is TGTGCCAGCAGCTTGGGGGCCGGCGGGGGGCTTGCTACCGGGGAGCTGTTTTTT. The full variable domain, in which reference TRBV5-4 and TRBJ2-2 provide the parts outside the CDR3, is ETGVTQSPTHLIKTRGQQVTLRCSSQSGHNTVSWYQQALGQGPQFIFQYYREEENGRGNFPPRFSGLQFPNYSSELNVNALELDDSALYLCASSLGAGGGLATGELFFGEGSRLTVL.